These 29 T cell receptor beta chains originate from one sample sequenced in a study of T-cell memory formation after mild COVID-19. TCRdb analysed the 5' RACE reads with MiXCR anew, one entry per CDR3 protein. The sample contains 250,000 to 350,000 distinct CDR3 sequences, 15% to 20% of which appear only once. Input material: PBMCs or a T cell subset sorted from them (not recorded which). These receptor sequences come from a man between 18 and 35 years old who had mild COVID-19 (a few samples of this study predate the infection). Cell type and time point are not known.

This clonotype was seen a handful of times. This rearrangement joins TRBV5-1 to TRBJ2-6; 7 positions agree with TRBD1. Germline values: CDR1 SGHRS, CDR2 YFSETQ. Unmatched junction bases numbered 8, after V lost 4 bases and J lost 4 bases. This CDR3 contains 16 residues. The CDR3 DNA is TGCGCCAGCAGCGGTTCGACAGGGTCCGGGGCCAACGTCCTGACTTTC. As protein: CASSGSTGSGANVLTF.

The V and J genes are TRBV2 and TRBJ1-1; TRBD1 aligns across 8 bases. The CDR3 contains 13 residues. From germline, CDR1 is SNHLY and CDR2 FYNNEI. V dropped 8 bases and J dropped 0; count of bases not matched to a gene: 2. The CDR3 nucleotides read TGTGCCAGCGGGACAGGAATGAACACTGAAGCTTTCTTT. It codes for CASGTGMNTEAFF.

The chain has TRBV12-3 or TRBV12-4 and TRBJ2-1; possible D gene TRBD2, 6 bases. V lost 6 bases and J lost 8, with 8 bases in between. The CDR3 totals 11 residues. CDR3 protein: CASSRGDEQFF. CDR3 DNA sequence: TGTGCCAGCAGCCGCGGGGATGAGCAGTTCTTC.

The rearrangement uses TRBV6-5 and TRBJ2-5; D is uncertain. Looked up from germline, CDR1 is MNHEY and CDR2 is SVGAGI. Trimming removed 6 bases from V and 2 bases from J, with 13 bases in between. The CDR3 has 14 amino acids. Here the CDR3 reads CASSPFGGQETQYF. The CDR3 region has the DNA TGTGCCAGCAGCCCATTCGGTGGTCAAGAGACCCAGTACTTC.

The CDR3 loop reads CASSLIGARFTTNEKLFF. The CDR3 region has the DNA TGTGCCAGCAGCTTAATTGGGGCGCGATTCACAACTAATGAAAAACTGTTTTTT. This rearrangement joins TRBV7-2 to TRBJ1-4; D is perhaps TRBD1 (5 bases). The V gene lost 2 bases and the J gene lost 0 bases, with 16 bases spanning the gap. Per germline, CDR1 SGHTA and CDR2 FQGNSA. The CDR3 length is 18 residues.

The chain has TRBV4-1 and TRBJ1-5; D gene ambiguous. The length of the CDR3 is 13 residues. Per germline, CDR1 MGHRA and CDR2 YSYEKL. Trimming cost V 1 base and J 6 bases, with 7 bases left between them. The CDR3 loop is CASSQVGVQPQHF. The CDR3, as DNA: TGCGCCAGCAGCCAAGTGGGAGTTCAGCCCCAGCATTTT.

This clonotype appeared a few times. CDR3 amino acids: CASSFHGGNTIYF. DNA for the CDR3: TGTGCCAGCAGCTTCCATGGTGGAAACACCATATATTTT. The chain uses TRBV5-4 and TRBJ1-3; D remains unclear. V was trimmed by 2 bases and J by 3 bases, leaving 6 bases between them. This CDR3 is built from 13 residues. Germline-derived CDR1 and CDR2 are SGHNT and YYREEE (reference sequence).

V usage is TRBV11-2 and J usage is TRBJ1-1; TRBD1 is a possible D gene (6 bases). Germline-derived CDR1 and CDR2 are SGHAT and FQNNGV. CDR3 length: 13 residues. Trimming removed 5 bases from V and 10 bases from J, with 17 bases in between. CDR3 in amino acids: CASSLWNLGGAFF. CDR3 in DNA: TGTGCCAGCAGCCTTTGGAACTTAGGGGGAGCTTTCTTT.

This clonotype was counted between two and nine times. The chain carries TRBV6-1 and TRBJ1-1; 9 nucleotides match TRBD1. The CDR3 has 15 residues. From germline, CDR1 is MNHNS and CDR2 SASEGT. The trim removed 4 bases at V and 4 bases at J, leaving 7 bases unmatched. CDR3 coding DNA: TGTGCCAGCAGTGGGATACAGGGGGCAGGCACTGAAGCTTTCTTT. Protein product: CASSGIQGAGTEAFF.

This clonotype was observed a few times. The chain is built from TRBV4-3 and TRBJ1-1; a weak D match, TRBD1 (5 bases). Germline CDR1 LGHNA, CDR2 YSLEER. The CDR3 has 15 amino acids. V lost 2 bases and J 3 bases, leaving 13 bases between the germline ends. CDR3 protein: CASSQFQGWDTEAFF. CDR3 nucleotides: TGCGCCAGCAGCCAATTTCAGGGTTGGGACACTGAAGCTTTCTTT.

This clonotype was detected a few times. The CDR3 DNA reads TGCGCCAGCAGCCAAGAGTATGCGGCAGGGAGGAACTATGGCTACACCTTC. Its translation: CASSQEYAAGRNYGYTF. This chain links TRBV4-3 with TRBJ1-2; weak D call: TRBD1 (5 bases). The CDR3 contains 17 residues. The germline V and J ends were trimmed by 0 bases and 2 bases, with 16 bases remaining between them. The germline V gene encodes CDR1 LGHNA and CDR2 YSLEER.

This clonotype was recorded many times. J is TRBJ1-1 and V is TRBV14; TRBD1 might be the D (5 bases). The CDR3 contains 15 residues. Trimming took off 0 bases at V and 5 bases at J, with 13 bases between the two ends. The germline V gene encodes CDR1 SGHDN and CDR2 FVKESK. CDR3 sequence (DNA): TGTGCCAGCAGCCAAGATGGGGCAGGGTGGACTGAAGCTTTCTTT. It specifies CASSQDGAGWTEAFF.

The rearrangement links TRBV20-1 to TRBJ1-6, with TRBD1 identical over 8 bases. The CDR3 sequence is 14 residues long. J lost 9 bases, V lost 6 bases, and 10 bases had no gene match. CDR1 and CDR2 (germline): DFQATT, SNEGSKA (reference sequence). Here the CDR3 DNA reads TGCAGTGCGGCGACACAGGGGGTAATTTCACCCCTCCACTTT. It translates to CSAATQGVISPLHF.

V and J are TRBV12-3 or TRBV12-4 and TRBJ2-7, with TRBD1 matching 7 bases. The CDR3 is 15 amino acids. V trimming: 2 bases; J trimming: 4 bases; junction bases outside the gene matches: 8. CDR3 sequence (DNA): TGTGCCAGCAGTTTATATGGAGACAGGGAGTACGAGCAGTACGTC. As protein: CASSLYGDREYEQYV.

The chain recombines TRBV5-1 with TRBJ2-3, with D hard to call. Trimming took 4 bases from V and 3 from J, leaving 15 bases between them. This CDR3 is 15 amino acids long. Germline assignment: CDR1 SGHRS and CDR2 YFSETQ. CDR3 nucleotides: TGCGCCAGCAGCGCCTCGGTCCACCAAACAGATACGCAGTATTTT. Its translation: CASSASVHQTDTQYF.

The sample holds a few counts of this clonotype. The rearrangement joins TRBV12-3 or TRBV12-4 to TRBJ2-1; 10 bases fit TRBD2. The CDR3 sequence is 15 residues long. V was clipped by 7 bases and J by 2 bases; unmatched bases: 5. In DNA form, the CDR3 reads TGTGCCAGCATCCTCAGCGGGGGGGCCTACAATGAGCAGTTCTTC. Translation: CASILSGGAYNEQFF.

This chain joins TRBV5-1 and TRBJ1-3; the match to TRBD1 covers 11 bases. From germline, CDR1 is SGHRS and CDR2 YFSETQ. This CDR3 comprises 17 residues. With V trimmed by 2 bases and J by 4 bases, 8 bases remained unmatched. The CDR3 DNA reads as TGCGCCAGCAGCTTTTACGGGACAGGGGGATCAGGAAACACCATATATTTT. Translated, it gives CASSFYGTGGSGNTIYF.

Written as DNA, the CDR3 is TGTGCCAGCAGTTTACAGGGTTTGCAGTACGAGCAGTACTTC. It yields the protein CASSLQGLQYEQYF. This rearrangement joins TRBV12-3 or TRBV12-4 to TRBJ2-7; D perhaps matches TRBD1 (5 bases). The CDR3 totals 14 residues. The V gene lost 2 bases and the J gene lost 4 bases, with 12 bases spanning the gap.

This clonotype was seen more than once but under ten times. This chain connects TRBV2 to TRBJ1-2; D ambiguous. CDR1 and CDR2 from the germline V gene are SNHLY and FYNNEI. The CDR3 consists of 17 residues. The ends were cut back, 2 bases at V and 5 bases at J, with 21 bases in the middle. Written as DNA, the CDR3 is TGTGCCAGCAGTGAACGGCAGGCAATGGTTTCGAAGTATGGCTACACCTTC. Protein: CASSERQAMVSKYGYTF.

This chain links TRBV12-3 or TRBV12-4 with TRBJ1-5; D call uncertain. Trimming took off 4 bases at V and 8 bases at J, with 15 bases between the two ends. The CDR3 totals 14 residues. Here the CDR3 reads CASSSSGSGEPQHF. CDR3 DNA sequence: TGTGCCAGCAGTTCTAGCGGGTCCGGGGAGCCCCAGCATTTT.

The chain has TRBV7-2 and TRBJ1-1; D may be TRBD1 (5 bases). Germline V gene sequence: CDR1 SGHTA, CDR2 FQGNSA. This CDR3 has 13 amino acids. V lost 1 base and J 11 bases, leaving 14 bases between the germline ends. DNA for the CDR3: TGTGCCAGCAGCTTAGGGGACGGCCTGGCGGCTTTCTTT. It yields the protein CASSLGDGLAAFF. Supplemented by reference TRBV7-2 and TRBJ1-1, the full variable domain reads GAGVSQSPSNKVTEKGKDVELRCDPISGHTALYWYRQSLGQGLEFLIYFQGNSAPDKSGLPSDRFSAERTGGSVSTLTIQRTQQEDSAVYLCASSLGDGLAAFFGQGTRLTVV.

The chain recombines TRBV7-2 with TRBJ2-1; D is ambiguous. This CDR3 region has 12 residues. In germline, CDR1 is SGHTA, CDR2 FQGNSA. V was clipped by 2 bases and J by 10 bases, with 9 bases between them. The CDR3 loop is CASSLLTREQFF. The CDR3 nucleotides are TGTGCCAGCAGCTTACTCACGCGAGAGCAGTTCTTC. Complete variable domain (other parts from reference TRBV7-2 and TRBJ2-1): GAGVSQSPSNKVTEKGKDVELRCDPISGHTALYWYRQSLGQGLEFLIYFQGNSAPDKSGLPSDRFSAERTGGSVSTLTIQRTQQEDSAVYLCASSLLTREQFFGPGTRLTVL.

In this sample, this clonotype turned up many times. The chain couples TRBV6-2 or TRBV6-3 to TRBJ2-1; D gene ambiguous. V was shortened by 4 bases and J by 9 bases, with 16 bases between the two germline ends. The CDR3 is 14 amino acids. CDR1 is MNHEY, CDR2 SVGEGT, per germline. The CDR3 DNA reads TGTGCCAGCAGTTCACACATGGGGTTCGGTGAGCAGTTCTTC. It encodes CASSSHMGFGEQFF.

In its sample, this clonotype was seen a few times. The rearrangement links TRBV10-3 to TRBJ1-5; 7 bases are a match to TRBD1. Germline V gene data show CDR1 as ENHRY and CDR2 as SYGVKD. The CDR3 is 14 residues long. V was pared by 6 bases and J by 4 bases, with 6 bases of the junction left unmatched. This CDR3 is CAISQGVENQPQHF. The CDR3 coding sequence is TGTGCCATCAGCCAGGGGGTGGAAAATCAGCCCCAGCATTTT.

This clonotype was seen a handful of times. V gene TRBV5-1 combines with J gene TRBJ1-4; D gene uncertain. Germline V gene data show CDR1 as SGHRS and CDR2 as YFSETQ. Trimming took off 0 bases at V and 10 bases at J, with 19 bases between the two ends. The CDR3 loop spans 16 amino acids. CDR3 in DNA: TGCGCCAGCAGCTTGGCTCCCAGCGCTGGTCTGGGAAAACTGTTTTTT. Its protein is CASSLAPSAGLGKLFF.

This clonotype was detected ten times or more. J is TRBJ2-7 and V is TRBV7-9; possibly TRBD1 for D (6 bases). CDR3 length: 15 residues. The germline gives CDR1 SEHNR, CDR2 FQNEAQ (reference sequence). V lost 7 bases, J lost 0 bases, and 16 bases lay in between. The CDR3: CASKGLKGDSYEQYF. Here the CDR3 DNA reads TGTGCCAGCAAAGGTCTGAAGGGGGACTCCTACGAGCAGTACTTC.

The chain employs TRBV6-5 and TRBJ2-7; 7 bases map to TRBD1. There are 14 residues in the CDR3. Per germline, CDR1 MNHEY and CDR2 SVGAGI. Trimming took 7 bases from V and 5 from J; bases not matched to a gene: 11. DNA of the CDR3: TGTGCCAGCATTGGCAGGGGGTATCTCGACGAGCAGTACTTC. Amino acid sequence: CASIGRGYLDEQYF.

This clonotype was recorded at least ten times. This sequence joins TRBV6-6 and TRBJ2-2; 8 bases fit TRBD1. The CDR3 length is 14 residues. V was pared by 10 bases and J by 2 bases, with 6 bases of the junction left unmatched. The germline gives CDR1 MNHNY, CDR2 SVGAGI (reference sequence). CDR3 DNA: TGTGCCATCACGGGACAGGCCAACACCGGGGAGCTGTTTTTT. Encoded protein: CAITGQANTGELFF.

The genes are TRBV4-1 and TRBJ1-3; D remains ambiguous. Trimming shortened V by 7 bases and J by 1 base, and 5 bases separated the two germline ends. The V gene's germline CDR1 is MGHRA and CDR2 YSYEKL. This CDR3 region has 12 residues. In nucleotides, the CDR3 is TGCGCCAGCAAAGCATCTGGAAACACCATATATTTT. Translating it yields CASKASGNTIYF.